This TCR beta chain comes out of a study of shared clonotypes between healthy human individuals. This clone was observed a few times. With 4 bases removed from V and 5 bases from J, the gap between germline ends came to 12 bases. Germline V lookup: CDR1 SGDLS, CDR2 YYNGEE. This CDR3 comprises 13 residues. Here immunoSEQ multiplex PCR was the method, and the copy in TCRdb shows in-frame clones only, minus some. Altogether millions of clones are present, just under 95% being singletons, with the ten largest covering 0.9% to 1.3%. Naive CD8 cells, CD45RO-negative and positively selected for CCR7, excluded terminally differentiated effector memory CD45RA+ cells.

Sequencing was performed on naive CD8+ T cells sorted from blood. The genes are TRBV9 and TRBJ1-2; D is unresolved. This TCR was sampled from a man aged 18 to 30 in good health. The CDR3 DNA follows: TGTGCCAGCAGCCGGTGGACGGATTATGGCTACACCTTC. Encoded protein: CASSRWTDYGYTF.